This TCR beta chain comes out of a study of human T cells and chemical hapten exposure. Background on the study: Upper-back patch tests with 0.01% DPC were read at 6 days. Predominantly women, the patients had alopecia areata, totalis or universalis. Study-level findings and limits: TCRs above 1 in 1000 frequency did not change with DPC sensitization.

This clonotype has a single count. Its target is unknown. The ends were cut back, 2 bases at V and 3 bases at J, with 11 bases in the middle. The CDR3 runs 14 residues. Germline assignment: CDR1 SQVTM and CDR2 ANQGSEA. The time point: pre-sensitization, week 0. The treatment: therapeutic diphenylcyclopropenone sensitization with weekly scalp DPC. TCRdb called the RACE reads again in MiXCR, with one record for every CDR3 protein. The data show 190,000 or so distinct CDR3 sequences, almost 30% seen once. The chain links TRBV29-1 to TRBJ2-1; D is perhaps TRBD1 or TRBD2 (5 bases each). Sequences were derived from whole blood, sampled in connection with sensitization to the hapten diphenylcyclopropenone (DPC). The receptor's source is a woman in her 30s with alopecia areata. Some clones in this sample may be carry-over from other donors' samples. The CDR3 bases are TGCAGCGTTGAATTAACGGGGCGCTACAATGAGCAGTTCTTC. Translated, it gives CSVELTGRYNEQFF.